These T cell receptor beta chains were read from a single sample in a study of cytomegalovirus exposure and HLA in healthy donors. Sequenced by immunoSEQ multiplex PCR; TCRdb stores in-frame clones only, minus some. The sample carries 95,000 to 150,000 clones, approximately 80% recorded once. Sequences were obtained from PBMCs. The receptor set was obtained from a woman aged 35 to 49 in good health and CMV-seropositive. Each CDR3 is given with its conserved first and last residue. The order of the fields is D gene, clone size, J gene, CDR3 length, V gene, CDR3 protein, CDR3 DNA. The D gene is left open where the match is weak. Expanded clones get a size class; other rows say once, few or many, or leave the size out.

TRBD2 | NA | TRBJ2-1 | 18 | TRBV5-1 | CASSLELAGGSAANEQFF | TGCGCCAGCAGCTTGGAACTAGCGGGAGGGTCCGCGGCCAATGAGCAGTTCTTC
NA | NA | TRBJ1-2 | 16 | TRBV7-9 | CASSLARQHSEYGYTF | TGTGCCAGCAGCTTAGCGCGACAGCACTCTGAGTATGGCTACACCTTC
NA | NA | TRBJ1-5 | 15 | TRBV6-5 | CASSRGNRANQPQHF | TGTGCCAGCTCTAGGGGGAACAGGGCCAATCAGCCCCAGCATTTT
NA | NA | TRBJ2-5 | 16 | TRBV10-3 | CAIRMGEKGGQETQYF | TGTGCCATCAGAATGGGAGAAAAAGGCGGGCAAGAGACCCAGTACTTC
NA | once | TRBJ2-7 | 14 | TRBV5-6 | CASSLVTVLGEQYF | TGTGCCAGCAGCTTGGTAACGGTTCTCGGCGAGCAGTACTTC
TRBD2 | NA | TRBJ2-1 | 14 | TRBV7-9 | CASSPGLAHAGRFF | TGTGCCAGCAGTCCCGGACTAGCTCACGCCGGGCGGTTCTTC
NA | NA | TRBJ2-5 | 12 | TRBV6-6 | CASSYSAETQYF | TGTGCCAGCAGTTACTCGGCAGAGACCCAGTACTTC
NA | NA | TRBJ2-7 | 15 | TRBV19 | CASSLRGQIDYEQYF | TGTGCCAGTAGCCTCAGAGGACAGATCGACTACGAGCAGTACTTC
NA | NA | TRBJ2-7 | 16 | TRBV7-9 | CASSSDRTASRYEQYF | TGTGCCAGCAGCTCTGACCGGACCGCTAGCAGGTACGAGCAGTACTTC
TRBD1 | few | TRBJ1-6 | 14 | TRBV6-6 | CASGAGTVGSPLHF | TGTGCCAGCGGTGCGGGGACAGTTGGTTCACCCCTCCACTTT
TRBD2 | medium-sized | TRBJ2-3 | 16 | TRBV6-4 | CASSEGLAGDHDTQYF | TGTGCCAGCAGTGAGGGACTAGCGGGAGACCATGATACGCAGTATTTT
TRBD2 | NA | TRBJ2-1 | 16 | TRBV9 | CASSPRPTSGGNEQFF | TGTGCCAGCAGCCCCCGCCCGACTAGCGGCGGCAATGAGCAGTTCTTC
NA | few | TRBJ2-1 | 16 | TRBV4-2 | CASSQVRTTGYNEQFF | TGTGCCAGCAGCCAAGTACGGACTACCGGATACAATGAGCAGTTCTTC
NA | few | TRBJ1-5 | 18 | TRBV2 | CASSELAGWLFGNQPQHF | TGTGCCAGCAGTGAATTGGCAGGGTGGCTATTCGGCAATCAGCCCCAGCATTTT
NA | NA | TRBJ1-3 | 15 | TRBV4-2 | CASSPGGNSGNTIYF | TGTGCCAGCAGCCCTGGGGGGAACTCTGGAAACACCATATATTTT
NA | NA | TRBJ1-1 | 15 | TRBV6-1 | CASSPSAQLNTEAFF | TGTGCCAGCAGTCCCTCCGCACAGCTAAACACTGAAGCTTTCTTT
TRBD2 | NA | TRBJ2-3 | 16 | TRBV6-6 | CASMRASGSGTDTQYF | TGTGCCAGCATGAGGGCTAGCGGGAGTGGCACAGATACGCAGTATTTT
TRBD2 | NA | TRBJ2-2 | 20 | TRBV7-3 | CASSFLPGLAGGSNTGELFF | TGTGCCAGCAGCTTTTTACCGGGACTAGCGGGAGGGTCGAACACCGGGGAGCTGTTTTTT
TRBD1 | NA | TRBJ2-7 | 13 | TRBV5-6 | CASAGTATYEQYF | TGTGCCAGCGCCGGGACAGCTACCTACGAGCAGTACTTC
NA | NA | TRBJ2-1 | 13 | TRBV6-5 | CASMEYPSHEQFF | TGTGCCAGCATGGAGTATCCGTCCCATGAGCAGTTCTTC
NA | NA | TRBJ2-3 | 14 | TRBV7-2 | CASSPRFGTDTQYF | TGTGCCAGCAGCCCCCGTTTTGGCACAGATACGCAGTATTTT
TRBD1 | NA | TRBJ1-1 | 15 | TRBV6-5 | CASSSPPGGNTEAFF | TGTGCCAGCAGTAGCCCGCCAGGGGGAAACACTGAAGCTTTCTTT